The 5 T cell receptor beta chains presented below share a single source sample, sequenced in a study of T-cell memory formation after mild COVID-19. In TCRdb, the 5' RACE reads were re-called with MiXCR into one record per CDR3 protein. The sample holds a few hundred thousand distinct CDR3 sequences, roughly a fifth seen once. Sequenced input: PBMCs or a T cell subset sorted from them (not recorded which). Every receptor here comes from a man between 18 and 35 years old who had mild COVID-19 (a few samples of this study predate the infection). Cell type and time point are not known.

The table lists this clonotype with a few counts. The chain combines TRBV7-2 with TRBJ1-1; tentatively, D is TRBD1 (5 bases). Per the germline V gene, CDR1 is SGHTA and CDR2 is FQGNSA. Trimming removed 2 bases at V and 3 bases at J, with 10 bases between. There are 14 residues in the CDR3. DNA for the CDR3: TGTGCCAGCAGCTTAAGAGGGGAGGACACTGAAGCTTTCTTT. Protein sequence: CASSLRGEDTEAFF.

The table lists this clonotype with a few counts. The genes are TRBV10-2 and TRBJ2-1; tentatively, D is TRBD2 (5 bases). The germline gives CDR1 WSHSY, CDR2 SAAADI. Trimming shortened V by 10 bases and J by 14 bases, and 18 bases separated the two germline ends. This CDR3 spans 11 amino acids. DNA for the CDR3: TGCGCCACCCTGCTAGGGAGCGTCAAGTTCTTC. Translation: CATLLGSVKFF.

This clonotype was found a few times. CDR3 sequence: CSVVENSNQPQHF. The CDR3, as DNA: TGCAGCGTTGTGGAAAATAGCAATCAGCCCCAGCATTTT. The V and J genes are TRBV29-1 and TRBJ1-5; D gene ambiguous. V dropped 4 bases and J dropped 0 bases, with 7 bases sitting between them. The CDR3 contains 13 residues. Germline CDR1 and CDR2: SQVTM and ANQGSEA. Supplemented by reference TRBV29-1 and TRBJ1-5, the full variable domain reads SAVISQKPSRDICQRGTSLTIQCQVDSQVTMMFWYRQQPGQSLTLIATANQGSEATYESGFVIDKFPISRPNLTFSTLTVSNMSPEDSSIYLCSVVENSNQPQHFGDGTRLSIL.

This clonotype was seen more than once but under ten times. The rearrangement uses TRBV5-6 and TRBJ2-5; tentative D call: TRBD2 (5 bases). V lost 4 bases and J lost 5, with 24 bases in between. The CDR3 consists of 17 residues. Per the germline V gene, CDR1 is SGHDT and CDR2 is YYEEEE. The CDR3 DNA reads TGTGCCAGCAGCGCGGTCAAGGCATGGTCCTGGGAGGAGACCCAGTACTTC. Amino acid sequence: CASSAVKAWSWEETQYF.

The rearrangement links TRBV20-1 to TRBJ1-2, with D possibly TRBD1 on 6 matching bases. V was trimmed by 6 bases and J by 9 bases, leaving 17 bases between them. This CDR3 has 12 residues. Germline CDR1 and CDR2: DFQATT and SNEGSKA (reference sequence). The CDR3 protein is CSATSPQGSYTF. Here the CDR3 DNA reads TGCAGTGCCACCTCTCCCCAGGGGAGCTACACCTTC.